This T cell receptor (beta chain) was identified during a study of liver allograft versus peripheral blood T cells (dated by TCRdb to the early 2020s). In the study overall: In liver transplant recipients, the study looked at T cell receptor repertoires in the peripheral blood and set them against the repertoires found within the transplanted livers. The investigation overall reported the following: The T cell receptor repertoires within liver allografts were reported to be different from the T cell receptor repertoires detected in peripheral blood.

In its sample, this clonotype comes out as medium-sized (0.01 to 0.1%). Its target antigen remains unknown. Base qualities are missing; no much larger clone stands one base away. Trimming takes 11 bases from V and 4 bases from J, and the germline ends sit 17 bases apart. From the cysteine through the phenylalanine, the CDR3 covers 13 amino acids. Only the CDR3 region is kept as DNA, spanning 39 bases read in frame from base 1. CDR1 and CDR2 were assigned from the germline V gene as ENHRY and SYGVKD. The sample was run on an Illumina MiSeq. The public reads were run again by TCRdb, first through fastp at Q25 and then through MiXCR, and only productive beta chains were kept. Here each entry gathers all rows of one CDR3 protein and keeps the most common genes and DNA. The sample table holds about 14,000 distinct CDR3 sequences, of which around 20% were seen once. Roughly 6% of the sample comes from the top ten.

This receptor was taken from a human patient who had a liver transplant. Following a transplant, some T cells may be graft donor cells, not patient cells. The chain is assembled from TRBV10-3 and TRBJ1-1; a confident D gene designation cannot be given. CDR3 sequence: CASGRGLSTEAFF. In nucleotides, the sequence is TGTGCCTCCGGGCGGGGTCTGAGCACTGAAGCTTTCTTT.